The 8 T cell receptor beta chains given below trace back to one sample, sequenced in a study of shared clonotypes between healthy human individuals. Assay used: immunoSEQ multiplex PCR; TCRdb lists only in-frame clones, some missing. The repertoire holds approximately 2.3 million clones, with approximately 93% as singletons. Sequencing used naive CD4+ T cells from PBMCs. Subset denoted: CD45RA+ positively selected. The receptors were gathered from a man between 18 and 29 years old in good health. Some clones in this sample may be carry-over from other donors' samples.

The chain has TRBV4-1 and TRBJ2-2; perhaps TRBD2 as D (6 bases). Germline V gene lookup returns CDR1 MGHRA and CDR2 YSYEKL. V gave up 5 bases and J gave up 4 bases, with 14 bases separating them. This CDR3 has 15 residues. This CDR3 reads CASSSQVGGTGELFF. In DNA, the CDR3 is TGCGCCAGCAGCAGTCAAGTGGGGGGCACCGGGGAGCTGTTTTTT.

The genes are TRBV10-3 and TRBJ2-7, with 8 nucleotides matching TRBD1. The germline gives CDR1 ENHRY, CDR2 SYGVKD. Trimming cost V 6 bases and J 10 bases; bases outside gene matches: 11. The CDR3 covers 13 residues. CDR3: CAIRGTGPTFQYF. CDR3 in DNA: TGTGCCATCAGAGGGACAGGCCCTACTTTCCAGTACTTC.

The chain couples TRBV6-5 to TRBJ1-1, with D uncertain. This CDR3 has 13 amino acids. V gave up 10 bases and J gave up 5 bases, with 17 bases separating them. Germline V CDR1 and CDR2: MNHEY, SVGAGI. The CDR3 region is CATPCAGLTEAFF. The CDR3 DNA reads TGTGCCACCCCGTGCGCCGGACTAACTGAAGCTTTCTTT.

The rearrangement links TRBV2 to TRBJ1-1, with D perhaps TRBD1 (5 bases). Trimming took 6 bases from V and 6 from J, leaving 11 bases between them. The CDR3 runs to 12 residues. Germline V gene lookup returns CDR1 SNHLY and CDR2 FYNNEI. CDR3 residues: CASRRGSPEAFF. For the CDR3, the DNA is TGTGCCAGCAGACGGGGGAGCCCTGAAGCTTTCTTT.

V and J are TRBV6-6 and TRBJ2-2; D may be TRBD2 (5 bases). CDR1 is MNHNY and CDR2 is SVGAGI in the germline V gene (reference sequence). The CDR3 runs to 14 residues. V shed 8 bases and J shed 5 bases, with 15 bases lying between them. The CDR3: CASGISEHTGELFF. The CDR3 DNA reads TGTGCCAGCGGGATTAGCGAACATACCGGGGAGCTGTTTTTT.

The chain uses TRBV19 and TRBJ1-2; D is possibly TRBD1 (6 bases). The CDR3 runs to 15 residues. Trimming took off 5 bases at V and 3 bases at J, with 16 bases between the two ends. CDR1 is LNHDA and CDR2 is SQIVND in the germline V gene (reference sequence). DNA for the CDR3: TGTGCCAGTAGTGCCAGGACAGCCTTACACTATGGCTACACCTTC. Translation: CASSARTALHYGYTF.

The chain carries TRBV5-1 and TRBJ2-5; D is ambiguous. V was trimmed by 5 bases and J by 2 bases, leaving 13 bases between them. Germline V gene data show CDR1 as SGHRS and CDR2 as YFSETQ. The CDR3 contains 14 residues. Written as DNA, the CDR3 is TGCGCCAGCAGTCTTGACACCCAACAAGAGACCCAGTACTTC. It codes for CASSLDTQQETQYF.

This clone was recorded only once. The chain combines TRBV5-1 with TRBJ2-3; D may be TRBD1 (6 bases). Trimming pared 7 bases from V and 0 bases from J, leaving 6 bases between. The CDR3 has 12 amino acids. In germline, CDR1 is SGHRS, CDR2 YFSETQ. As DNA, the CDR3 is TGCGCCAGCGGGACAAGCACAGATACGCAGTATTTT. This sequence encodes CASGTSTDTQYF.